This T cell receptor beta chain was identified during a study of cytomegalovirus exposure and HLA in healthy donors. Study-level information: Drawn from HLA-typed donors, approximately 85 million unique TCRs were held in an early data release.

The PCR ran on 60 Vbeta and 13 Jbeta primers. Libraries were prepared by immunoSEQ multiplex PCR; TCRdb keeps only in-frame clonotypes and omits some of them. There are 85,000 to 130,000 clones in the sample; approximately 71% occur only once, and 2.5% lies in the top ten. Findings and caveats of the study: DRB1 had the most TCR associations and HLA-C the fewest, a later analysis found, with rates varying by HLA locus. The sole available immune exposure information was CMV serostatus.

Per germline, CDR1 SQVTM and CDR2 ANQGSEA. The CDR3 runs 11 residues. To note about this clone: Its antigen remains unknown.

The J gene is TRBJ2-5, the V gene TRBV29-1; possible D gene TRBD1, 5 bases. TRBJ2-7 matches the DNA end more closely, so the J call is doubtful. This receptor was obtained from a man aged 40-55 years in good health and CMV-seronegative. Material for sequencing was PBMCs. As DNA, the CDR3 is TGCAGCGTCAGACAGAGTTACGAGCAGTACTTC. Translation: CSVRQSYEQYF.